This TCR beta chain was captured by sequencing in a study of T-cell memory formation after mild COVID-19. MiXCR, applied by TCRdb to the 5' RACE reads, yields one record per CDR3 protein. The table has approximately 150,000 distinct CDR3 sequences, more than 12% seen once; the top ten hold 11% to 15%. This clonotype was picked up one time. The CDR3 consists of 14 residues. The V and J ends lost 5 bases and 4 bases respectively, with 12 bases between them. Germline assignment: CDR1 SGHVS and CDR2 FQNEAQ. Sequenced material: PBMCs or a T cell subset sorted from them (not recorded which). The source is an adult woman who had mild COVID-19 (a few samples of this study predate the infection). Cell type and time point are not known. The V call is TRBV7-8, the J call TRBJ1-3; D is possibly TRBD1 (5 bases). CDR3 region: CASSARGLGNTIYF. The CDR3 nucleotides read TGTGCCAGCAGCGCGCGGGGGTTAGGAAACACCATATATTTT.